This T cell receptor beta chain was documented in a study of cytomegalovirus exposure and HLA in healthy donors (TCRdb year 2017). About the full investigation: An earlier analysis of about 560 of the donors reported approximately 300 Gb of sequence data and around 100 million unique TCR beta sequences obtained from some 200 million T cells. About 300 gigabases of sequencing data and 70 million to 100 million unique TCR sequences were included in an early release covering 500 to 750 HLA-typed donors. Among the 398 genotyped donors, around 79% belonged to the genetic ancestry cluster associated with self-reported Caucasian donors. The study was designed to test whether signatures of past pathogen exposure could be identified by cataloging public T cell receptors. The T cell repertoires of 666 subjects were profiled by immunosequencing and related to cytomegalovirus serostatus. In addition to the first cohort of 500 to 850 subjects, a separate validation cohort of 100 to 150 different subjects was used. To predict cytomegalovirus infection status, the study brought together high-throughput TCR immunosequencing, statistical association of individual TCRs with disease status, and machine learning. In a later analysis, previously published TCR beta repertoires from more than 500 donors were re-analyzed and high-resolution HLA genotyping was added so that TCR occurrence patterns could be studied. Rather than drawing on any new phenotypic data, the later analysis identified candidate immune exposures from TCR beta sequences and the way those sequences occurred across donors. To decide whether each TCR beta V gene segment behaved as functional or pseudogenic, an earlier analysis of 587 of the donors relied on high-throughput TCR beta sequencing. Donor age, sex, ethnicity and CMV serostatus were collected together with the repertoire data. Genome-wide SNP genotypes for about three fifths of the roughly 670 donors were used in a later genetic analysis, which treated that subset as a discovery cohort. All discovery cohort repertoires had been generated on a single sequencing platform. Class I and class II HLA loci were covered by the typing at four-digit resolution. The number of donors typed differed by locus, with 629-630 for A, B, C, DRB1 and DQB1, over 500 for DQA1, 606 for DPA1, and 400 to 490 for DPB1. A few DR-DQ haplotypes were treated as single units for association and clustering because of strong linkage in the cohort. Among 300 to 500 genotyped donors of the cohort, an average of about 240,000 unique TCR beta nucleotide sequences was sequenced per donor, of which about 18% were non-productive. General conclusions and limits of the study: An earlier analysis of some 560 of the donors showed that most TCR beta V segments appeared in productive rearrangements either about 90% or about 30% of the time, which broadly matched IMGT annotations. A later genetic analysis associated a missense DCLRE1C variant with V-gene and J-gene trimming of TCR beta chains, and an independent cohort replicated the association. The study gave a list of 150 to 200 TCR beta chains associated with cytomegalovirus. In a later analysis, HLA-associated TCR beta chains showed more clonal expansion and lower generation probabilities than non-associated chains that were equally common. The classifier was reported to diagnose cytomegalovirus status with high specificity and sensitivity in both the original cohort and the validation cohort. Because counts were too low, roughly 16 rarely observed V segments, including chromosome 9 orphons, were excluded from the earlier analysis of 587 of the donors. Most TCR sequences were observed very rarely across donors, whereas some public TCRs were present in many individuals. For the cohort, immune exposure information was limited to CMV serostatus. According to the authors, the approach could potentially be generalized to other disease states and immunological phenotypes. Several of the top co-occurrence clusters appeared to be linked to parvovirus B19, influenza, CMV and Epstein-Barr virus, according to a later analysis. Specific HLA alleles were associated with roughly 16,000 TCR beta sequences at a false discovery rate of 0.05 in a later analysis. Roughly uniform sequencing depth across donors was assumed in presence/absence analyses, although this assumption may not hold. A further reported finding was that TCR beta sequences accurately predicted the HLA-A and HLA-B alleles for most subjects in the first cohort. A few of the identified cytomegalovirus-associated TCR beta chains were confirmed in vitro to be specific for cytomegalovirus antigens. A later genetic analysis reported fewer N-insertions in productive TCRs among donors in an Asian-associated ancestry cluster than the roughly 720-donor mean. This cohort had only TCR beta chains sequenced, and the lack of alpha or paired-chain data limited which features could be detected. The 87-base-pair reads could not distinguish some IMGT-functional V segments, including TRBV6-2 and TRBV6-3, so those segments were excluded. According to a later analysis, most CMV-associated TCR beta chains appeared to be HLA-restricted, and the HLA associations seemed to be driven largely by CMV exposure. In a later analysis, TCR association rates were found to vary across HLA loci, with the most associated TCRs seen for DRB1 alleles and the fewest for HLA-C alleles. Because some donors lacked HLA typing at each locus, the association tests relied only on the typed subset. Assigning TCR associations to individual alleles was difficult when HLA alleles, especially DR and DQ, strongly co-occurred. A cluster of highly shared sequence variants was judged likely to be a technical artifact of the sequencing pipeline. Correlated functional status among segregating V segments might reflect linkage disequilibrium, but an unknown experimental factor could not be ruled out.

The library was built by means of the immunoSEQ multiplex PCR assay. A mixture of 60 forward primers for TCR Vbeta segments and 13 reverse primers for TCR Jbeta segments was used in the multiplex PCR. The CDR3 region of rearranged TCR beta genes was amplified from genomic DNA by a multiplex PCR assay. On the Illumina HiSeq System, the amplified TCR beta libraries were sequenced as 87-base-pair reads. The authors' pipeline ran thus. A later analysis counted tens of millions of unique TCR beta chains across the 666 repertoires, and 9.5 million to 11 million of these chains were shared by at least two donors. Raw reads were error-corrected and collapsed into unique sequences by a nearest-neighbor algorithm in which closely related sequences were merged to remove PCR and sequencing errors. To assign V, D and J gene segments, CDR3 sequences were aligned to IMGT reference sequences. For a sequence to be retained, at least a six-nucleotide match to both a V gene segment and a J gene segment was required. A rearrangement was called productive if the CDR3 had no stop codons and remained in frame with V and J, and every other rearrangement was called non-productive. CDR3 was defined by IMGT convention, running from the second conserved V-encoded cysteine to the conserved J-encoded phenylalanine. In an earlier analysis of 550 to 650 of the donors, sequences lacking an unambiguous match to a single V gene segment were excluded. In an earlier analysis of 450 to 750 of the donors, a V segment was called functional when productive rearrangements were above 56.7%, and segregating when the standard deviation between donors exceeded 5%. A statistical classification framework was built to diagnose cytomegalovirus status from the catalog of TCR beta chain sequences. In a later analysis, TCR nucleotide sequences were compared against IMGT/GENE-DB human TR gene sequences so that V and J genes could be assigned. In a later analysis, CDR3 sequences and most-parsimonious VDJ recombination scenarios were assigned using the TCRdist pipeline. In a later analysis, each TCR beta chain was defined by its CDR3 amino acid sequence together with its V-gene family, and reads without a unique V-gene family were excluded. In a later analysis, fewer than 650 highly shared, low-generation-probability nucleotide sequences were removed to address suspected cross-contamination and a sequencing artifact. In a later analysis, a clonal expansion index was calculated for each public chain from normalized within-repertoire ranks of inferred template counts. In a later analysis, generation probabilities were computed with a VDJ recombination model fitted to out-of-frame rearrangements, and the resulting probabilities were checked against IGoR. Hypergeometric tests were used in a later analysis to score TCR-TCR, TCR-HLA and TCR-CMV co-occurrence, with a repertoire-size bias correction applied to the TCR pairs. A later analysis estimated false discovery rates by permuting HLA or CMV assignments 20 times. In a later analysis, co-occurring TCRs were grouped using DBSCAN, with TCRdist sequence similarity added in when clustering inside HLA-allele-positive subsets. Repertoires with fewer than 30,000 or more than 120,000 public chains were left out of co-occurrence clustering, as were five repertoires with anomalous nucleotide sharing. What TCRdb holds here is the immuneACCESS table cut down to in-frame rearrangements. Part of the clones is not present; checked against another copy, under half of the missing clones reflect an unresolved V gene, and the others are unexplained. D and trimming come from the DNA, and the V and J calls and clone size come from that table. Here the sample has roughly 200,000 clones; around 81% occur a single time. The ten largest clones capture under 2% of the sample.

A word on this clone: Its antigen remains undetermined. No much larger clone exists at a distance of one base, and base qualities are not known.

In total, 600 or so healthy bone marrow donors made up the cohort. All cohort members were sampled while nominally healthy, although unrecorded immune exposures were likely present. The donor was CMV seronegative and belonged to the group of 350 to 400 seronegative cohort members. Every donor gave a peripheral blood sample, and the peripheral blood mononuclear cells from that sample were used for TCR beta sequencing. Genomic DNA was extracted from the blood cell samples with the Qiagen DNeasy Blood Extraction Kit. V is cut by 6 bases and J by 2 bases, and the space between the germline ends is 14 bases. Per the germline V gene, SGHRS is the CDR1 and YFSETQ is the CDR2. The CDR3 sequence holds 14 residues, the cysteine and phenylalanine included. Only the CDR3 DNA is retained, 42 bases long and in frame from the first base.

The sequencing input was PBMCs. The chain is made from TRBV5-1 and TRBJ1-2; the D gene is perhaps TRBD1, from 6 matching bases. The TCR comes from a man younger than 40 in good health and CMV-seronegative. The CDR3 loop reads CASTSGQRNYGYTF. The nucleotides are TGCGCCAGCACCTCTGGACAGAGAAACTATGGCTACACCTTC.